What follows are 8 T cell receptor beta chains derived from one specimen sequenced in a study of vaccination effects on CD4 cells after COVID-19. Antigens for these TCRs are unknown. Using viral peptide pools, the ViraFEST assay grew out antigen-specific CD4+ T cells prior to sequencing. Subsequent to a culture period of more than 9 days, CD4+ T cells were isolated. PCR showed that the person got SARS-CoV-2 infection at some point between March and December 2020. Method: immunoSEQ multiplex PCR; TCRdb's copy keeps in-frame clones and lacks some. The sample lists under 60,000 clones, around 76% occurring once. Here the sequenced sample was CD4+ T cells from PBMCs cultured with HIV peptides, taken before COVID-19 vaccination. Subset: HIV-1 Nef peptide pool negative control/reference culture. All receptors derive from a human donor who had a prior SARS-CoV-2 infection.

The gene calls are TRBV7-3 and TRBJ2-1, with TRBD2 identical over 8 bases. V lost 4 bases to trimming and J lost 9 bases; unmatched junction nucleotides: 5. The CDR3 has 13 amino acids. The V gene's germline CDR1 is SGHTA and CDR2 FQGTGA. CDR3 DNA: TGTGCCAGCAGCTCCCTCGGGAGGGGTGAGCAGTTCTTC. This sequence encodes CASSSLGRGEQFF.

This clone was found a few times. This chain connects TRBV10-1 to TRBJ2-7; 8 bases align to TRBD2. CDR1 is WNHNN and CDR2 is SYGVQD in the germline V gene (reference sequence). V lost 2 bases and J lost 2; bases outside the gene matches: 14. The CDR3 runs 18 residues. CDR3 loop: CASSEIALGGGSTYEQYF. The CDR3 DNA reads TGCGCCAGCAGTGAGATCGCTCTGGGCGGGGGGTCTACCTACGAGCAGTACTTC.

V and J are TRBV9 and TRBJ2-3; the match to TRBD2 covers 7 bases. Germline lookup yields CDR1 SGDLS and CDR2 YYNGEE. V lost 2 bases, J lost 1 base, and 4 bases stayed unmatched. The CDR3 contains 15 residues. CDR3 in amino acids: CASSVRGGGTDTQYF. The CDR3 nucleotides read TGTGCCAGCAGCGTGCGGGGAGGGGGCACAGATACGCAGTATTTT.

The chain combines TRBV4-2 with TRBJ2-4; D remains unclear. With 5 bases removed from V and 5 bases from J, the gap between germline ends came to 19 bases. The germline gives CDR1 LGHNA, CDR2 YNFKEQ. The length of the CDR3 is 16 residues. CDR3 residues: CASSTRVGFGENIQYF. DNA for the CDR3: TGTGCCAGCAGCACCCGGGTTGGGTTTGGGGAAAACATTCAGTACTTC.

This clone appeared a few times. The chain has TRBV12-3 or TRBV12-4 and TRBJ1-4; D is undetermined. The CDR3 has 13 residues. Trimming removed 2 bases at V and 5 bases at J, with 6 bases between. CDR3 sequence: CASSLQDNEKLFF. The CDR3 DNA reads TGTGCCAGCAGTTTACAGGACAATGAAAAACTGTTTTTT.

V and J are TRBV7-2 and TRBJ2-7, with 7 bases lining up with TRBD2. The CDR3 runs 18 residues. V dropped 5 bases and J dropped 6; count of bases not matched to a gene: 22. The V gene's germline CDR1 is SGHTA and CDR2 FQGNSA. The CDR3 loop is CASSPQSLGGGRYREQYF. DNA for the CDR3: TGTGCCAGCAGCCCGCAATCCCTCGGGGGAGGGAGGTACCGCGAGCAGTACTTC.

J is TRBJ2-3 and V is TRBV9; 8 bases align to TRBD1. The length of the CDR3 is 16 residues. V gave up 3 bases and J gave up 1 base; unmatched junction bases: 7. Germline V gene lookup returns CDR1 SGDLS and CDR2 YYNGEE. The CDR3, as DNA: TGTGCCAGCAGCGCGGGGACAGGCTGGGGCACAGATACGCAGTATTTT. Residues: CASSAGTGWGTDTQYF. Using reference TRBV9 and TRBJ2-3 for the parts outside the CDR3, the full variable domain is DSGVTQTPKHLITATGQRVTLRCSPRSGDLSVYWYQQSLDQGLQFLIQYYNGEERAKGNILERFSAQQFPDLHSELNLSSLELGDSALYFCASSAGTGWGTDTQYFGPGTRLTVL.

CDR3 sequence reads: CASSASGQQPQHF. The CDR3, as DNA: TGTGCCAGCAGTGCCTCAGGGCAGCAGCCCCAGCATTTT. The chain links TRBV2 to TRBJ1-5; possibly TRBD1 for D (5 bases). This CDR3 has 13 residues. The V and J ends lost 4 bases and 7 bases respectively, with 11 bases between them. CDR1 SNHLY and CDR2 FYNNEI come from the germline V gene.